This is a list of T cell receptor beta chains from one sample in a study of CD8+CD57+ T cells in acquired aplastic anemia. TCRdb re-called the reads with MiXCR, one entry per CDR3 protein. This sample has some 410,000 distinct CDR3 sequences, with roughly 68% found just once. The sample taken for sequencing was sorted CD4+, CD8+, or CD8+CD57+ T cells (not recorded which) from PBMCs. The origin of the receptors is a human donor in good health, serving as a control. Each CDR3 is given with its conserved first and last residue. The order of the fields is J gene, V gene, D gene, clone size, CDR3 protein, CDR3 DNA. The D gene is left open where the match is weak. Not every row has a clone size; where given, it reads once, few, many or a size class.

>TRBJ2-7|TRBV7-2|.|.
CASSLPENTDELFF
TGTGCCAGCAGCTTACCAGAAAACACGGACGAGCTGTTTTTC
>TRBJ2-7|TRBV25-1|TRBD2|.
CASSGVGGALAEQYF
TGTGCCAGCAGTGGTGTCGGGGGGGCCCTTGCCGAGCAGTACTTC
>TRBJ2-5|TRBV5-1|.|many
CASSNDGVGETQYF
TGCGCCAGCAGCAATGACGGAGTGGGAGAGACCCAGTACTTC
>TRBJ2-7|TRBV25-1|.|.
CAISEALCSGNEQYF
TGTGCCATCAGTGAGGCGCTCTGTTCGGGCAATGAGCAGTACTTC
>TRBJ2-5|TRBV11-2|.|.
CASSYLAAQETQYF
TGTGCCAGCAGCTATCTGGCGGCACAAGAGACCCAGTACTTC
>TRBJ1-1|TRBV2|.|.
CASSDYGADTEAFF
TGTGCCAGCAGCGACTATGGGGCGGACACTGAAGCTTTCTTT
>TRBJ2-1|TRBV7-2|.|.
CASSRFLGPPSEQQFF
TGTGCCAGCAGCCGCTTTCTAGGGCCGCCCTCTGAGCAGCAGTTCTTC
>TRBJ2-5|TRBV19|.|many
CASSGSGRETQYF
TGTGCCAGTAGTGGGTCAGGTCGGGAGACCCAGTACTTC
>TRBJ1-2|TRBV15|.|few
CATSRDQGRGYTF
TGTGCCACCAGCAGAGATCAAGGACGTGGCTACACCTTC
>TRBJ2-2|TRBV7-9|.|.
CASSRIPHRELFF
TGTGCCAGCAGCCGAATTCCGCACCGGGAGCTGTTTTTT
>TRBJ2-1|TRBV2|TRBD1|few
CASSADRGGNEQFF
TGTGCCAGCAGCGCTGACAGGGGCGGGAATGAGCAGTTCTTC
>TRBJ1-1|TRBV29-1|.|.
CSVGQRNAEAFF
TGCAGCGTAGGACAGAGAAACGCTGAAGCTTTCTTT
>TRBJ1-2|TRBV20-1|.|many
CSAKEQNYGYTF
TGCAGTGCTAAGGAGCAGAACTATGGCTACACCTTC
>TRBJ1-2|TRBV9|.|many
CASSITDYGYTF
TGTGCCAGCAGCATCACAGACTATGGCTACACCTTC
>TRBJ1-2|TRBV7-2|.|.
CASSLERVIHDYTF
TGTGCCAGTAGCTTAGAACGGGTTATCCATGACTACACCTTC
>TRBJ2-7|TRBV5-4|.|.
CASSLDAVGWNYEQYF
TGTGCCAGCAGCCTAGACGCGGTGGGATGGAACTACGAGCAGTACTTC
>TRBJ2-2|TRBV7-8|.|.
CASSLAKARRTGELFF
TGTGCCAGCAGCTTAGCGAAGGCAAGGAGAACCGGGGAGCTGTTTTTT
>TRBJ2-7|TRBV7-2|.|.
CGGVLEQYF
TGTGGGGGGGTCTTGGAGCAGTACTTC
>TRBJ1-2|TRBV7-4|.|.
CASSLDWRTYSYYTF
TGTGCCAGCAGCTTAGATTGGAGGACGTATTCATACTACACCTTC
>TRBJ2-2|TRBV11-2|TRBD1|.
CASSLGGRGINTGELFF
TGTGCCAGCAGCTTAGGGGGCAGGGGGATTAACACCGGGGAGCTGTTTTTT
>TRBJ1-2|TRBV15|TRBD1|many
CATRRDREGGYTF
TGTGCCACCAGGCGGGACAGGGAAGGGGGCTACACCTTC
>TRBJ1-1|TRBV19|.|many
CASSQAPSSNTEAFF
TGTGCCAGTAGTCAAGCCCCCTCATCAAACACTGAAGCTTTCTTT
>TRBJ2-7|TRBV2|TRBD1|.
CASSERDRQYF
TGTGCCAGCAGTGAACGGGACAGGCAGTACTTC
>TRBJ2-7|TRBV9|TRBD1|.
CASSTGGGTGGNEQYF
TGTGCCAGCAGCACCGGCGGGGGGACAGGGGGCAACGAGCAGTACTTC
>TRBJ2-1|TRBV5-1|.|.
CASSLAPEAIDEQFF
TGCGCCAGCAGCTTGGCTCCCGAGGCTATAGATGAGCAGTTCTTC
>TRBJ2-1|TRBV20-1|.|.
CSERGTSSYNEQFF
TGCAGTGAAAGGGGAACTAGCTCCTACAATGAGCAGTTCTTC
>TRBJ2-7|TRBV20-1|.|.
CSSRDPRGTTYEQYF
TGTAGTAGCAGAGATCCGAGGGGGACGACCTACGAGCAGTACTTC
>TRBJ2-1|TRBV29-1|TRBD2|.
CSVGLAGGDTYNEQFF
TGCAGCGTTGGACTAGCGGGGGGAGACACCTACAATGAGCAGTTCTTC
>TRBJ1-1|TRBV20-1|.|once
CSASAPGGGTEAFF
TGCAGTGCTAGCGCCCCAGGAGGGGGAACTGAAGCTTTCTTT
>TRBJ2-7|TRBV7-2|.|.
CASGILRELNYLRYF
TGTGCCAGCGGGATTCTCCGGGAACTGAACTACTTGCGGTACTTC
>TRBJ1-6|TRBV7-2|.|.
CASSLAGSYEQYFLHF
TGTGCCAGCAGCTTAGCTGGTTCCTACGAGCAGTACTTCCTCCACTTT
>TRBJ1-1|TRBV6-4|TRBD1|many
CASRGDRDFGEAFF
TGTGCCAGCAGGGGGGACAGGGACTTTGGTGAAGCTTTCTTT
>TRBJ2-5|TRBV7-9|.|many
CASSSGGTQYF
TGTGCCAGCAGCTCTGGGGGGACCCAGTACTTC
>TRBJ1-5|TRBV7-2|.|many
CASSLGGRGNQPQHF
TGTGCCAGCAGCTTAGGAGGCAGGGGCAATCAGCCCCAGCATTTT
>TRBJ1-5|TRBV19|.|many
CASTNDRSNQPQHF
TGTGCCAGTACCAACGACCGTAGCAATCAGCCCCAGCATTTT
>TRBJ1-6|TRBV7-2|.|.
CASSLGQEDSPLHF
TGTGCCAGCAGCTTGGGACAAGAGGATTCGCCCCTCCACTTT
>TRBJ1-6|TRBV15|TRBD1|.
CATKGQGKSPHYF
TGTGCCACCAAAGGACAGGGTAAATCACCCCACTACTTT
>TRBJ2-2|TRBV2|.|.
CASSYAPGLASTGELFF
TGTGCCAGCAGTTACGCTCCCGGGTTAGCCAGCACCGGGGAGCTGTTTTTT
>TRBJ1-3|TRBV2|.|.
CASSLNRASGYDLYF
TGTGCCAGCAGCTTAAATAGAGCCTCTGGATACGACCTATATTTT
>TRBJ2-5|TRBV6-1|.|once
CASSEALAQYF
TGTGCCAGCAGTGAAGCGCTGGCCCAGTACTTC
>TRBJ1-2|TRBV7-2|.|.
CASSGRGVGNGQYTF
TGTGCCAGCAGTGGACGGGGGGTAGGGAATGGTCAGTACACCTTC
>TRBJ1-3|TRBV10-3|.|few
CAISEEGWGNTIYF
TGTGCCATCAGTGAGGAGGGTTGGGGAAACACCATATATTTT
>TRBJ2-7|TRBV29-1|.|.
CSGYEGADEQYF
TGCAGCGGATACGAGGGAGCGGACGAGCAGTACTTC
>TRBJ1-5|TRBV9|.|.
CASSADNANEHF
TGTGCCAGCAGCGCAGACAACGCCAATGAGCATTTC
>TRBJ1-4|TRBV7-2|.|.
CASSPGDYSNQPQFF
TGTGCCAGCAGCCCAGGGGATTATAGCAATCAGCCCCAGTTTTTT
>TRBJ2-7|TRBV25-1|.|.
CASSEISQDLNTEAYF
TGTGCCAGCAGTGAGATCTCACAGGATTTAAACACCGAAGCGTACTTC
>TRBJ1-2|TRBV7-3|.|.
CASSSRAHYGYTF
TGTGCCAGCAGCTCACGGGCCCACTATGGCTACACCTTC
>TRBJ2-7|TRBV7-9|TRBD2|many
CASSLAPGLAGQYF
TGTGCCAGCAGCTTGGCTCCGGGACTAGCGGGCCAGTACTTC
>TRBJ1-5|TRBV7-2|.|.
CASSSQTEDEHNHF
TGTGCCAGCAGCTCCCAGACAGAGGATGAGCACAACCATTTT
>TRBJ1-2|TRBV5-1|.|.
CAGKDSRNSGGYTF
TGCGCCGGCAAGGACAGTAGAAACAGTGGAGGCTACACCTTC
>TRBJ1-2|TRBV7-2|.|.
CASIFGQPLRSNYGYTF
TGTGCCAGCATCTTTGGACAACCCCTACGGTCTAACTATGGCTACACCTTC
>TRBJ2-5|TRBV20-1|.|.
CSTGRAGETQYF
TGCAGTACTGGCAGGGCCGGCGAGACCCAGTACTTC
>TRBJ2-7|TRBV3-1|.|many
CASSQVGGYEQYF
TGTGCCAGCAGCCAAGTTGGCGGCTACGAGCAGTACTTC
>TRBJ1-1|TRBV6-2/TRBV6-3|TRBD1|.
CASQLPQGQGATEAFF
TGTGCCAGCCAACTCCCCCAGGGACAGGGGGCCACTGAAGCTTTCTTT
>TRBJ2-7|TRBV20-1|.|few
CSARATGWDEQYF
TGCAGTGCTAGGGCCACAGGTTGGGACGAGCAGTACTTC
>TRBJ1-2|TRBV19|.|many
CASRPITGAAYGYTF
TGTGCCAGTAGACCCATCACGGGGGCGGCGTATGGCTACACCTTC
>TRBJ1-2|TRBV12-3/TRBV12-4|.|.
CASSLLGGYGYTF
TGTGCCAGCAGTTTACTAGGGGGATATGGCTACACCTTC
>TRBJ2-3|TRBV30|.|many
CAWTTGWTDTQYF
TGTGCCTGGACCACGGGGTGGACAGATACGCAGTATTTT
>TRBJ1-6|TRBV7-3|.|.
CASSVEQRDTEAF
TGTGCCAGCAGCGTCGAACAAAGGGACACCGAAGCTTTT